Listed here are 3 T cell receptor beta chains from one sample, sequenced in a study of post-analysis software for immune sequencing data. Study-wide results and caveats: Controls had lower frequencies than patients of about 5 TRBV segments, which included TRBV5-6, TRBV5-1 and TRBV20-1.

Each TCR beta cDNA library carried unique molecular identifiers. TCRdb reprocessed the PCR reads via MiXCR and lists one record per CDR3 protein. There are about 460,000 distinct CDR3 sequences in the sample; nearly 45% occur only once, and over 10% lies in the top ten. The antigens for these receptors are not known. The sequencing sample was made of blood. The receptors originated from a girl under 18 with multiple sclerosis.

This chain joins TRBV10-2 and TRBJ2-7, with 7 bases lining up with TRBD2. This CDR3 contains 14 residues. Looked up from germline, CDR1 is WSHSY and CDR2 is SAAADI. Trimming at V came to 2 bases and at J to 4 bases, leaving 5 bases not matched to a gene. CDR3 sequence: CASSEVGGGYEQYF. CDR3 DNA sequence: TGCGCCAGCAGTGAGGTTGGCGGGGGATACGAGCAGTACTTC.

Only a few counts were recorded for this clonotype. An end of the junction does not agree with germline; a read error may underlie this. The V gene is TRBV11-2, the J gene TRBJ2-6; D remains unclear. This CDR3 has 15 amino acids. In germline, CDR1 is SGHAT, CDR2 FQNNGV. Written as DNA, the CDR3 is TGCGCCAGCAGCTTAAGCAGGAGTGGGGCCAACGTCCTGACTTTC. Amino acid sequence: CASSLSRSGANVLTF. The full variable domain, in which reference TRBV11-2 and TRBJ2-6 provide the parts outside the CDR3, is EAGVAQSPRYKIIEKRQSVAFWCNPISGHATLYWYQQILGQGPKLLIQFQNNGVVDDSQLPKDRFSAERLKGVDSTLKIQPAKLEDSAVYLCASSLSRSGANVLTFGAGSRLTVL.

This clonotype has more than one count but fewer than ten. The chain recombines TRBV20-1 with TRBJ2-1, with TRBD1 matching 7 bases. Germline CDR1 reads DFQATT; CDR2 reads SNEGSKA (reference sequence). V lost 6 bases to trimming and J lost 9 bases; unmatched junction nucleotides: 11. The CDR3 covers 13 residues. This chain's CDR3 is CSAGGQSGGEQFF. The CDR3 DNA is TGCAGTGCAGGGGGCCAGTCTGGGGGTGAGCAGTTCTTC.